This T cell receptor (beta chain) comes out of a study of graft-versus-host responses after intestinal transplantation listed by TCRdb under 2021. At the level of the whole study: The transplants that recipients received were multivisceral, liver-intestinal, or isolated intestinal. Rather than being sequenced by the commercial service, samples from a few later patients were sequenced in-house on an Illumina MiSeq and processed with MiXCR. Graft-versus-host and host-versus-graft alloreactive T cell clones were tracked in the graft, circulation and bone marrow after intestinal transplantation using bulk TCR-beta CDR3 sequencing. Every recipient was given anti-thymocyte globulin induction, followed by roughly 3 years of maintenance tacrolimus and steroids. A peak of at least 4% donor T cells among recipient peripheral blood mononuclear cells was the definition used for donor T cell macrochimerism. The cohort enrolled 20 to 25 intestinal transplant recipients, one of whom was a retransplant, and 3 patients without pretransplant specimens were excluded. To identify alloreactive clones, pre-transplant mixed lymphocyte reaction products were sequenced and then compared with unstimulated pre-transplant donor and recipient T cells. Study-level results and caveats: Peak levels of circulating GvH clones were associated with declines in HvG clones early after transplant. Conclusions were limited by the relatively low number and heterogeneity of intestinal transplant patients. High GvH to HvG T cell clonal ratios were observed in the allografts of patients with donor T cell macrochimerism. GvH clones were found in recipient bone marrow, and some of the GvH clones appeared earlier in ileal mucosa or blood, which is consistent with an intestinal mucosal origin.

Libraries were prepared through the immunoSEQ multiplex PCR assay. For most patients, high-throughput TCR-beta CDR3 sequencing of genomic DNA was performed by Adaptive Biotechnologies. As for the authors' bioinformatics: TCR sequencing data were retrieved from Adaptive's ImmunoSEQ software for some 17 patients, whereas three other patients were processed with MiXCR and VDJtools. CDR3 nucleotide sequences shared between donor and recipient were removed because their origin could not be assigned. Alloreactive clones required at least 2-fold expansion over unstimulated cells and minimum CFSE-low frequency of 0.002% (template counts) or 0.001% (read counts). A clone was considered mappable if detected in the sequenced pre-transplant spleen, lymph node, or MLR CFSE-low populations of the donor or recipient. Cumulative frequency of alloreactive clones was calculated as a percentage of all sequences weighted by copy number. In its TCRdb copy, this immuneACCESS table keeps in-frame sequences only and misses some clones. Where compared with another copy, unresolved V genes explain less than half of these, and the others have no known cause. Clonal size and the V and J genes are those of that table, whereas D and trimming came from the DNA. The sample yields roughly 3,600 clones; roughly 70% were counted once. The top ten clonotypes cover roughly 6.9% of the sample.

A remark on this clone: Its antigen has not been determined. No qualities accompany the bases; no much larger clone lies one base away.

The time point label, read with the paper, signifies: postoperative day 105 after intestinal transplantation (dayNNNN = postoperative day). Intraepithelial and lamina propria lymphocytes were isolated from graft specimens using dithiothreitol, EDTA incubations and collagenase D digestion. Bulk TCR-beta sequencing was performed on serial intestinal graft biopsy specimens collected as late as 600 days after transplant. Its CDR3 holds 16 amino acids, cysteine through phenylalanine. CDR3 DNA is the only sequence kept; it has 48 bases, read in frame from the first base. Reading the germline V gene (reference sequence) gives CDR1 LNHDA and CDR2 SQIVND. V and J are trimmed by 3 bases and 1 base, and the gene matches miss 6 bases of the junction.

The sequencing here drew on ileum tissue, taken 105 days after intestinal transplantation. The receptor chain draws on TRBV19 and TRBJ1-5; TRBD1 aligns with 7 central bases. The receptor was isolated from a human patient who received an intestinal transplant, so some T cells may come from the graft donor. The CDR3 protein: CASSIGAGGSNQPQHF. The nucleotides read TGTGCCAGTAGTATTGGGGCAGGGGGAAGCAATCAGCCCCAGCATTTT.